This T cell receptor (beta chain) was obtained from a study of beta chain features in type 1 diabetes. The isolated RNA, all of it, was reverse transcribed, so expressed TCRB transcripts were what got sequenced. TCRdb keeps only in-frame clones here, not all; method: immunoSEQ multiplex PCR. Of 600,000 to 700,000 clones in the sample, over 10% are singletons; the top ten hold more than 0.1%. This CDR3 is built from 16 residues. The V gene's germline CDR1 is SGHNT and CDR2 YYREEE (reference sequence). V lost 2 bases, J lost 0 bases, and 12 bases lay in between. Study-wide points: Across all four CD4+ subsets, people with type 1 diabetes showed modestly shorter TCRB CDR3s.

A note on this clone: What it binds is unknown.

The clonotype was recovered from a man in his thirties or forties with type 1 diabetes. The V call is TRBV5-4, the J call TRBJ2-1; maybe TRBD2 (5 bases). The sequencing input was naive CD4+ T cells from blood. The CDR3 nucleotides are TGTGCCAGCAGCTTAGGCGGGTGGAGCTCCTACAATGAGCAGTTCTTC. It codes for CASSLGGWSSYNEQFF.